The 8 T cell receptor beta chains below come from one sample, sequenced in a study of T-cell memory formation after mild COVID-19. TCRdb processed the 5' RACE reads anew with MiXCR; each CDR3 protein has one entry. The repertoire holds fewer than 90,000 distinct CDR3 sequences, about 13% seen once, with around two fifths in the top ten. Sequenced sample: PBMCs or a T cell subset sorted from them (not recorded which). Receptors originate from a man aged 18 to 30 who had mild COVID-19 (a few samples of this study predate the infection). Cell type and time point are not known.

This clonotype was observed a few times. This rearrangement joins TRBV3-1 to TRBJ2-1; D is undetermined. CDR1 and CDR2 (germline): LGHDT, YNNKEL (reference sequence). The CDR3 has 14 residues. Trimming removed 4 bases from V and 8 bases from J, with 15 bases in between. The CDR3 DNA reads as TGTGCCAGCAGCCCCCGGGCCGCGATGGATGAGCAGTTCTTC. Residues: CASSPRAAMDEQFF.

The CDR3 here is CAIRTPGQGALANYGYTF. In DNA, the CDR3 is TGTGCCATCAGGACGCCGGGACAGGGGGCCCTAGCTAACTATGGCTACACCTTC. The rearrangement links TRBV10-3 to TRBJ1-2, with 12 bases aligning to TRBD1. Trimming cost V 6 bases and J 0 bases; bases outside gene matches: 11. This CDR3 contains 18 residues. In germline, CDR1 is ENHRY, CDR2 SYGVKD.

This chain joins TRBV5-1 and TRBJ2-1, with TRBD1 as a possible D gene (5 bases). The CDR3 covers 13 residues. Trimming shortened V by 5 bases and J by 2 bases, and 8 bases separated the two germline ends. Germline loops: CDR1 SGHRS, CDR2 YFSETQ. CDR3: CASRPRAYNEQFF. CDR3 DNA: TGCGCCAGCAGACCCAGGGCCTACAATGAGCAGTTCTTC.

This clonotype has ten or more counts. Written as DNA, the CDR3 is TGTGCCAGCAGCCCAGCGGGGGGAGTCACAGATACGCAGTATTTT. The encoded protein is CASSPAGGVTDTQYF. The chain has TRBV7-2 and TRBJ2-3; 9 nucleotides match TRBD2. The CDR3 has 15 residues. Unmatched junction bases numbered 5, after V lost 5 bases and J lost 2 bases. The germline CDR1 and CDR2 sequences are SGHTA and FQGNSA.

This clonotype showed up just a few times. The chain joins TRBV29-1 to TRBJ1-2; tentative D call: TRBD1 (5 bases). Trimming took off 4 bases at V and 4 bases at J, with 22 bases between the two ends. This CDR3 has 16 residues. The germline gives CDR1 SQVTM, CDR2 ANQGSEA. This CDR3 is CSVGKLQVPSAYGYTF. In nucleotides, the CDR3 is TGCAGCGTTGGAAAGCTACAGGTCCCGAGCGCCTATGGCTACACCTTC.

This chain links TRBV4-3 with TRBJ2-2; D remains unclear. CDR1 and CDR2 from the germline V gene are LGHNA and YSLEER. This CDR3 is 13 amino acids long. V lost 0 bases and J lost 9, with 8 bases in between. CDR3 sequence: CASSQDPDRELFF. Here the CDR3 DNA reads TGCGCCAGCAGCCAAGATCCCGACCGGGAGCTGTTTTTT.

The gene calls are TRBV7-9 and TRBJ1-2, with D maybe TRBD1 (6 bases). The CDR3 contains 16 residues. Germline CDR1 is SEHNR and CDR2 is FQNEAQ (reference sequence). V lost 2 bases and J 4 bases, leaving 17 bases between the germline ends. The CDR3 DNA follows: TGTGCCAGCAGCTTATCCGGACAGCTTCTGGGCTATGGCTACACCTTC. This encodes CASSLSGQLLGYGYTF.

This clonotype appeared many times. V is TRBV5-7 and J is TRBJ1-5; D remains ambiguous. TRBV5-7 counts as an open reading frame of uncertain function. The V end lost 6 bases, the J end lost 3 bases, and 10 bases lay between the germline ends. This CDR3 is built from 13 residues. CDR3 loop: CASNIGVNQPQHF. The CDR3 DNA reads TGTGCCAGCAACATCGGGGTCAATCAGCCCCAGCATTTT.